This record concerns one T cell receptor beta chain sequence. Libraries of TCR beta came from iRepertoire HTBI primers plus Arm-PCR of CDR3 regions. TCRdb re-analysed the multiplex PCR reads in MiXCR, keeping a single row per CDR3 protein. The sample carries around 450,000 distinct CDR3 sequences, 15% recorded once. This entry is derived from a study of regulatory T cells in long-lasting Graves disease. Time point in this sample: newly diagnosed GD, antithyroid drugs for less than 3 months. From RNA extracted from PBMCs, the TCR library was made. From germline, CDR1 is SGHTA and CDR2 FQGNSA. This CDR3 spans 14 amino acids. Trimming removed 5 bases from V and 2 bases from J, with 9 bases in between. This sample was shared with a second study, whose subject was T cells in Graves' hyperthyroidism and ophthalmopathy.

Source: peripheral blood mononuclear cells (PBMCs), taken at new diagnosis, from a patient treated with antithyroid drugs. This clonotype originated in a woman in her thirties with Graves disease. V gene TRBV7-2 combines with J gene TRBJ2-2, with TRBD1 as a possible D gene (6 bases). CDR3 sequence reads: CASSMGQNTGELFF. CDR3 DNA: TGTGCCAGCAGCATGGGACAAAACACCGGGGAGCTGTTTTTT.